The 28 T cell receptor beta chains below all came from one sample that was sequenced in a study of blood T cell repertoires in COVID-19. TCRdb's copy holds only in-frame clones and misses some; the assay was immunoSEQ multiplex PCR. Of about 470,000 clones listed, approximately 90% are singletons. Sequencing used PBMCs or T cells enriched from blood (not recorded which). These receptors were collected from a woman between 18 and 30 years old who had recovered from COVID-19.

CDR3 DNA sequence: TGTGCTAGTGGTTTGGCCTTGAGAAATTCACCCCTCCACTTT. Translated: CASGLALRNSPLHF. The chain has TRBV12-5 and TRBJ1-6, with D hard to call. The CDR3 spans 14 residues. V lost 1 base and J 7 bases, leaving 8 bases between the germline ends. Germline V lookup: CDR1 LGHNT, CDR2 FRNRAP.

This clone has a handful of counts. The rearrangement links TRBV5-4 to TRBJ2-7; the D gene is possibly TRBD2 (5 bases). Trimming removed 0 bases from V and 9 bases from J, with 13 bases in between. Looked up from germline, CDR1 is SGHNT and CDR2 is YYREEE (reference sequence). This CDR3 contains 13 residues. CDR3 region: CASSLAGKDGQYF. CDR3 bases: TGTGCCAGCAGCTTGGCGGGAAAAGATGGGCAGTACTTC. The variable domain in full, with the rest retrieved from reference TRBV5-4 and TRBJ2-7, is ETGVTQSPTHLIKTRGQQVTLRCSSQSGHNTVSWYQQALGQGPQFIFQYYREEENGRGNFPPRFSGLQFPNYSSELNVNALELDDSALYLCASSLAGKDGQYFGPGTRLTVT.

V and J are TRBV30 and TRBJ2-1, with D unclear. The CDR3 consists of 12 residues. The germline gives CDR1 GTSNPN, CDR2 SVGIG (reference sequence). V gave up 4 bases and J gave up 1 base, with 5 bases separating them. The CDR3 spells CAWTLSYNEQFF. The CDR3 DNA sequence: TGTGCCTGGACACTGTCCTACAATGAGCAGTTCTTC.

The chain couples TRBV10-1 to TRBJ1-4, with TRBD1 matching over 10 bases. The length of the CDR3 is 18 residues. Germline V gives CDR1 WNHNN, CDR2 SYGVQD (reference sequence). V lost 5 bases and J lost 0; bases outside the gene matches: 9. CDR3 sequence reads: CASSISGTGAPTNEKLFF. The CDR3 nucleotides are TGCGCCAGCAGTATCTCTGGGACAGGGGCACCAACTAATGAAAAACTGTTTTTT.

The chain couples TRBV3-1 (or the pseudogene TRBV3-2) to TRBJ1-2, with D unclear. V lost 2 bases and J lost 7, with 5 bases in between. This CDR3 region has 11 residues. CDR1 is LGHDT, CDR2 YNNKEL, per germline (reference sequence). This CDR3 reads CASSQFFGYTF. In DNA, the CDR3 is TGTGCCAGCAGCCAATTCTTTGGCTACACCTTC.

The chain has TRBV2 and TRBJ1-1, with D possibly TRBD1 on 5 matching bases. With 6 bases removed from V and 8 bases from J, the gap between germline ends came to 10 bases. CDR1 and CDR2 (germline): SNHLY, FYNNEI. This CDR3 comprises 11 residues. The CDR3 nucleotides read TGTGCCAGCAGCGTCAGGGAAGAAGCTTTCTTT. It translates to CASSVREEAFF. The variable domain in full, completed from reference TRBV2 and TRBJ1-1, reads EPEVTQTPSHQVTQMGQEVILRCVPISNHLYFYWYRQILGQKVEFLVSFYNNEISEKSEIFDDQFSVERPDGSNFTLKIRSTKLEDSAMYFCASSVREEAFFGQGTRLTVV.

The CDR3, as DNA: TGTGCCAGCAGTCAAAGCAGGGAGGGTAACTATGGCTACACCTTC. Its translation: CASSQSREGNYGYTF. The chain links TRBV2 to TRBJ1-2, with D possibly being TRBD1 (5 bases). CDR1 and CDR2 (germline): SNHLY, FYNNEI. The CDR3 covers 15 residues. V was cut by 5 bases and J by 1 base, with 14 bases left in between.

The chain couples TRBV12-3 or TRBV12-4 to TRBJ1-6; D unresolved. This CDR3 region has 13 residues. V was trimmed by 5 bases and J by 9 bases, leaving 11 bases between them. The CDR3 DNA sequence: TGTGCCAGCAGTCCCGAATCGCGTTCACCCCTCCACTTT. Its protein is CASSPESRSPLHF.

Here the CDR3 reads CASSQSEDYGYTF. CDR3 bases: TGTGCCAGCAGCCAAAGCGAGGACTATGGCTACACCTTC. The chain is built from TRBV14 and TRBJ1-2; the D is unclear. Trimming took off 2 bases at V and 3 bases at J, with 7 bases between the two ends. Germline loops: CDR1 SGHDN, CDR2 FVKESK. The CDR3 runs 13 residues.

CDR3 region: CASSPRAGQGNYGYTF. CDR3 DNA: TGTGCCAGCAGCCCAAGGGCCGGACAGGGAAACTATGGCTACACCTTC. The chain carries TRBV13 and TRBJ1-2, with 8 bases fitting TRBD1. Germline trimming cut 5 bases from V and 2 bases from J; bases unmatched to any gene: 10. The V gene's germline CDR1 is PRHDT and CDR2 FYEKMQ (reference sequence). The CDR3 is 16 amino acids.

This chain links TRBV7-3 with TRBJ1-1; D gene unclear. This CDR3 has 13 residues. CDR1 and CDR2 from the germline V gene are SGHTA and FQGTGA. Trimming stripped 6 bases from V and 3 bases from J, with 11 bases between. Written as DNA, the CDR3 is TGTGCCAGCAGTCCTACAGTAGACACTGAAGCTTTCTTT. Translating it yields CASSPTVDTEAFF.

CDR3 sequence (DNA): TGTGCCAGCCGGTCGGGAACAATGAACACTGAAGCTTTCTTT. Amino acid sequence: CASRSGTMNTEAFF. The V gene is TRBV2, the J gene TRBJ1-1; D is undetermined. The length of the CDR3 is 14 residues. CDR1 is SNHLY, CDR2 FYNNEI, per germline. Trimming removed 8 bases at V and 0 bases at J, with 13 bases between.

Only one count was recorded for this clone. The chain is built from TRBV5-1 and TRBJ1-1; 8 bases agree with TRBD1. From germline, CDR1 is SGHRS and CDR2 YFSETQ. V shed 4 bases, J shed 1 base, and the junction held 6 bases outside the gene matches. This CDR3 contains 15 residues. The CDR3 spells CASSAQGAANTEAFF. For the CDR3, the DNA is TGCGCCAGCAGCGCTCAGGGGGCGGCGAACACTGAAGCTTTCTTT.

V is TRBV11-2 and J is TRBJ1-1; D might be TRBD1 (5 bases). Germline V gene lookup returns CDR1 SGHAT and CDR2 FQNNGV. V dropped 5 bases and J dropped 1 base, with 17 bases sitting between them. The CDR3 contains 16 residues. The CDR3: CASSNRLGDRNTEAFF. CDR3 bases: TGTGCCAGCAGCAACCGACTAGGGGATAGGAACACTGAAGCTTTCTTT.

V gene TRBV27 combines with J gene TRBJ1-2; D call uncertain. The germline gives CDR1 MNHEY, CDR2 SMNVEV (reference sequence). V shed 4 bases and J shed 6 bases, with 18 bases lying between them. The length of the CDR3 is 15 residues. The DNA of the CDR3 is TGTGCCAGCAGTTCGCCCCTACGCCAGAGGGATGGCTACACCTTC. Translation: CASSSPLRQRDGYTF.

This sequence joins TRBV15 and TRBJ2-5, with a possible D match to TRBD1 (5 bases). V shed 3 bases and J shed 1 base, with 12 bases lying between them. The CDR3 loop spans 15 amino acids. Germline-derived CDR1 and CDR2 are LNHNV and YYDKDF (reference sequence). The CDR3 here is CATSSLQGRQETQYF. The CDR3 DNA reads TGTGCCACCAGCAGCCTTCAGGGTCGCCAAGAGACCCAGTACTTC.

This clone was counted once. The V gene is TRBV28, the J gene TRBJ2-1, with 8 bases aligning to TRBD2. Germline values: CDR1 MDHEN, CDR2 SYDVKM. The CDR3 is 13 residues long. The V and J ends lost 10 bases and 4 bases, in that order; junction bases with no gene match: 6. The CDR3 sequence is CATGLAEYNEQFF. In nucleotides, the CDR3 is TGTGCCACCGGACTAGCAGAATACAATGAGCAGTTCTTC. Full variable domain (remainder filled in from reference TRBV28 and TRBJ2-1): DVKVTQSSRYLVKRTGEKVFLECVQDMDHENMFWYRQDPGLGLRLIYFSYDVKMKEKGDIPEGYSVSREKKERFSLILESASTNQTSMYLCATGLAEYNEQFFGPGTRLTVL.

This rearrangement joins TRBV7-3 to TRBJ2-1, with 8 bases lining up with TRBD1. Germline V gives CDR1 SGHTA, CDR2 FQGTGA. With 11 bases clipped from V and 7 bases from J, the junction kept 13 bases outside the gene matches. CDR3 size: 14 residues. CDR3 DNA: TGTGCCCCCCCCCGGGACAGGTATAGAAATGAGCAGTTCTTC. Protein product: CAPPRDRYRNEQFF.

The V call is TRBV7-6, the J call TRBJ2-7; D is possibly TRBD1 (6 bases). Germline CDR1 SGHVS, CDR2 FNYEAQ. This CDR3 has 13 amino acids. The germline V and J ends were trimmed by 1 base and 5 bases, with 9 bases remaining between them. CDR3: CASSLVSGDEQYF. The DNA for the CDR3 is TGTGCCAGCAGCTTAGTTTCAGGGGACGAGCAGTACTTC.

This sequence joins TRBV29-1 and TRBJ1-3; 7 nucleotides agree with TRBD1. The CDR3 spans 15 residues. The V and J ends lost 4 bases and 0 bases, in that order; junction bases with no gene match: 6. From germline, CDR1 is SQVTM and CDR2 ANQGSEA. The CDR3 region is CSVGYAGGSGNTIYF. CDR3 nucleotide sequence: TGCAGCGTTGGATATGCAGGGGGCTCTGGAAACACCATATATTTT. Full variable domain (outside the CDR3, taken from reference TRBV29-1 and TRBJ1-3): SAVISQKPSRDICQRGTSLTIQCQVDSQVTMMFWYRQQPGQSLTLIATANQGSEATYESGFVIDKFPISRPNLTFSTLTVSNMSPEDSSIYLCSVGYAGGSGNTIYFGEGSWLTVV.

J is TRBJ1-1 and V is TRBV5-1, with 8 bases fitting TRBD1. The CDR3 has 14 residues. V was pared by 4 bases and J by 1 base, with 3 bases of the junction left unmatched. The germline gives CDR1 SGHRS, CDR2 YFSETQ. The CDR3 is CASSTGGPNTEAFF. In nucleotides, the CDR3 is TGCGCCAGCAGCACAGGGGGACCGAACACTGAAGCTTTCTTT.

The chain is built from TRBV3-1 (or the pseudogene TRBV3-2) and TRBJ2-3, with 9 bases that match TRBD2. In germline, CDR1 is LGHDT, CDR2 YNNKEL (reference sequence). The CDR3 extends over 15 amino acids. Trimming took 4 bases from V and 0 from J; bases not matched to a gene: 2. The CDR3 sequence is CASSPSGESTDTQYF. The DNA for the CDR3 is TGTGCCAGCAGCCCTAGCGGGGAAAGCACAGATACGCAGTATTTT.

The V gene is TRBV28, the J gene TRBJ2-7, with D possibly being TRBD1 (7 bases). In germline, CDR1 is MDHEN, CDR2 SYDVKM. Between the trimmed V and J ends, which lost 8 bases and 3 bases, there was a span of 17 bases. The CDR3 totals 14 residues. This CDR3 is CASHPAGQSYEQYF. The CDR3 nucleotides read TGTGCCAGCCACCCTGCGGGACAGAGCTACGAGCAGTACTTC.

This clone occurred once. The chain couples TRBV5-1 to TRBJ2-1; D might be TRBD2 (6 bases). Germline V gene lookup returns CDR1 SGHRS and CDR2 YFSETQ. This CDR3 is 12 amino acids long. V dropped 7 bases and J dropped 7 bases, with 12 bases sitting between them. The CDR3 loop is CASRPGGNEQFF. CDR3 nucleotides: TGCGCCAGCCGCCCCGGGGGTAATGAGCAGTTCTTC. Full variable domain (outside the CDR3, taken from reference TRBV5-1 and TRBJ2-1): KAGVTQTPRYLIKTRGQQVTLSCSPISGHRSVSWYQQTPGQGLQFLFEYFSETQRNKGNFPGRFSGRQFSNSRSEMNVSTLELGDSALYLCASRPGGNEQFFGPGTRLTVL.

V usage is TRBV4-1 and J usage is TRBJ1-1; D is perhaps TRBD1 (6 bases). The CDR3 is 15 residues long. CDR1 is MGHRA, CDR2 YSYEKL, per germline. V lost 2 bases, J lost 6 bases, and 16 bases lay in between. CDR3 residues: CASSQPTGSRAEAFF. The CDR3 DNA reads TGCGCCAGCAGCCAACCTACAGGGTCGCGCGCTGAAGCTTTCTTT.

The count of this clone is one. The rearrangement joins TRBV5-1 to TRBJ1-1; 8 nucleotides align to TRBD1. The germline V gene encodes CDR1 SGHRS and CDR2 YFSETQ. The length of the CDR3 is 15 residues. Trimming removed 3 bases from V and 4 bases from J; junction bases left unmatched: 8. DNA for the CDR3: TGCGCCAGCAGCTCGTCCACAGGGGGGGCCACTGAAGCTTTCTTT. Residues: CASSSSTGGATEAFF.

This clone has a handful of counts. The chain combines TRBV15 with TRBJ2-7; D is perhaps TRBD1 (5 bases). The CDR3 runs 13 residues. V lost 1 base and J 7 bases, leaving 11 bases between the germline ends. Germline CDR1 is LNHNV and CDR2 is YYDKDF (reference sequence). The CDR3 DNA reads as TGTGCCACCAGCAGAGTGCAGACAGCTGAGCAGTACTTC. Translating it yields CATSRVQTAEQYF.

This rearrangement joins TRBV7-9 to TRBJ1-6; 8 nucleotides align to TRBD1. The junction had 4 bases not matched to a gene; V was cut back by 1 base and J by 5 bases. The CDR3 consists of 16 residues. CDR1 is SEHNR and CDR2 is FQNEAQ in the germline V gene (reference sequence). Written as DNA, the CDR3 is TGTGCCAGCAGCTTAGGGACAGGGCGGGATAATTCACCCCTCCACTTT. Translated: CASSLGTGRDNSPLHF.